This TCR beta chain was sequenced in a study of blood T cells in healthy people across ages. Whole-study results and caveats: Possibly, changes in expanded clonotypes were confounded because donor CMV status was unknown. Whereas aged donors had fewer naive CD4+ cells, long-lived donors had more of them and higher diversity.

Trimming took off 3 bases at V and 3 bases at J, with 17 bases between the two ends. The CDR3 runs 17 residues. Details on this clonotype: Its antigen is not known.

Combining a sample-barcoded 5' primer with a J-beta primer mix, a second PCR ran for 7 to 11 cycles. TCRdb ran MiXCR on the 5' RACE reads and lists one entry per CDR3 protein. This table holds approximately 810,000 distinct CDR3 sequences, around 28% found once. The sample consisted of blood. The J gene is TRBJ2-2, the V gene TRBV12-3 or TRBV12-4; D gene uncertain. The sequence was collected from a woman of 80 years or more in good health. DNA of the CDR3: TGTGCCAGCAGTTTCCAGAACCCAAGGGCCCACACCGGGGAGCTGTTTTTT. Protein product: CASSFQNPRAHTGELFF.